Below are 21 T cell receptor beta chains sequenced from a single sample in a study of vaccination and CD4 T cells after COVID-19. These receptors' antigens are unknown. At the Johns Hopkins FTIC core, DNA taken from cultured CD4+ T cells was sequenced by way of the Oncomine TCR Beta short-read assay. TCRdb used MiXCR to reprocess the PCR reads, holding one entry per CDR3 protein. The sample contains fewer than 15,000 distinct CDR3 sequences, about 65% of which appear only once. This sample's treatment: roughly nine-day PBMC culture with coronavirus spike peptide pools or control peptides (ViraFEST assay). The sequenced sample consisted of CD4+ T cells from blood, cultured in vitro. The source is a human donor who had recovered from COVID-19.

This clonotype occurred once. This rearrangement joins TRBV7-2 to TRBJ1-2; possibly TRBD1 for D (5 bases). Trimming stripped 1 base from V and 8 bases from J, with 11 bases between. The CDR3 length is 13 residues. The germline V gene encodes CDR1 SGHTA and CDR2 FQGNSA. In nucleotides, the CDR3 is TGTGCCAGCAGCTTAGTGGGGGGAGGGGGCTACACCTTC. Residues: CASSLVGGGGYTF. Using reference TRBV7-2 and TRBJ1-2 for the parts outside the CDR3, the full variable domain is GAGVSQSPSNKVTEKGKDVELRCDPISGHTALYWYRQSLGQGLEFLIYFQGNSAPDKSGLPSDRFSAERTGGSVSTLTIQRTQQEDSAVYLCASSLVGGGGYTFGSGTRLTVV.

The chain uses TRBV5-1 and TRBJ2-1; 9 bases are shared with TRBD1. With V trimmed by 0 bases and J by 8 bases, 12 bases remained unmatched. Germline CDR1 SGHRS, CDR2 YFSETQ. CDR3 length equals 17 residues. The DNA of the CDR3 is TGCGCCAGCAGCTTGGGAGTAGGGGGACAGGGCGGCCATGAGCAGTTCTTC. The encoded protein is CASSLGVGGQGGHEQFF.

CDR3 amino acids: CASSLSQGRSTEAFF. The DNA for the CDR3 is TGTGCCAGCAGCTTAAGCCAGGGCCGGAGCACTGAAGCTTTCTTT. The chain is built from TRBV7-3 and TRBJ1-1; the D gene is possibly TRBD1 (5 bases). V lost 1 base and J lost 4, with 13 bases in between. The CDR3 loop spans 15 amino acids. Per the germline V gene, CDR1 is SGHTA and CDR2 is FQGTGA.

The chain uses TRBV20-1 and TRBJ2-2, with TRBD2 identical over 10 bases. The CDR3 contains 13 residues. Germline V gives CDR1 DFQATT, CDR2 SNEGSKA (reference sequence). V trimming: 5 bases; J trimming: 6 bases; junction bases outside the gene matches: 3. In nucleotides, the CDR3 is TGCAGTGCTCCCGGGACTAGCGCCGGGGAGCTGTTTTTT. Translated: CSAPGTSAGELFF.

The J gene is TRBJ1-6, the V gene TRBV27; TRBD1 aligns across 7 bases. There are 16 residues in the CDR3. Germline-derived CDR1 and CDR2 are MNHEY and SMNVEV (reference sequence). V lost 6 bases to trimming and J lost 7 bases; unmatched junction nucleotides: 12. The CDR3 spells CASRTGQAGGNSPLHF. CDR3 bases: TGTGCCAGCAGGACTGGACAGGCCGGAGGAAATTCACCCCTCCACTTT.

This clonotype was counted only a few times. The chain carries TRBV20-1 and TRBJ1-6; TRBD1 agrees at 9 bases. After removal of 1 base from V and 8 bases from J, the junction contained 3 bases not matched to a gene. This CDR3 is built from 14 residues. CDR1 is DFQATT, CDR2 SNEGSKA, per germline (reference sequence). The CDR3 sequence is CSARGGQGYSPLHF. CDR3 DNA: TGCAGTGCTAGAGGGGGACAGGGATATTCACCCCTCCACTTT.

This clonotype was detected only a few times. This rearrangement joins TRBV6-1 to TRBJ1-2; D gene ambiguous. V was shortened by 8 bases and J by 2 bases, with 12 bases between the two germline ends. The CDR3 is made up of 13 amino acids. Looked up from germline, CDR1 is MNHNS and CDR2 is SASEGT. For the CDR3, the DNA is TGTGCCAGCCGCGAATCAGTAAACTATGGCTACACCTTC. It codes for CASRESVNYGYTF.

The rearrangement uses TRBV11-3 and TRBJ1-1; no clear D gene. V was trimmed by 1 base and J by 6 bases, leaving 9 bases between them. The germline V gene has CDR1 SGHNT and CDR2 YENEEA. The CDR3 has 13 residues. The CDR3 is CASSLGFRAEAFF. In nucleotides, the CDR3 is TGTGCCAGCAGCTTAGGGTTCCGGGCTGAAGCTTTCTTT.

This clonotype was detected only once. V gene TRBV30 combines with J gene TRBJ1-1; 8 bases are shared with TRBD1. The CDR3 runs 13 residues. V trimming: 0 bases; J trimming: 4 bases; junction bases outside the gene matches: 1. CDR1 and CDR2 from the germline V gene are GTSNPN and SVGIG (reference sequence). The chain's CDR3 is CAWSVDRGTEAFF. CDR3 DNA: TGTGCCTGGAGTGTAGACAGGGGCACTGAAGCTTTCTTT.

The J gene is TRBJ2-1, the V gene TRBV20-1; 11 bases fit TRBD2. Trimming took 3 bases from V and 7 from J; bases not matched to a gene: 5. This CDR3 has 14 amino acids. Germline V gene data show CDR1 as DFQATT and CDR2 as SNEGSKA (reference sequence). The CDR3, as DNA: TGCAGTGCTAGCCGACTAGCGGGATTAAATGAGCAGTTCTTC. Protein: CSASRLAGLNEQFF.

This clonotype qualifies as medium-sized. The chain carries TRBV20-1 and TRBJ2-5; unclear D gene. The length of the CDR3 is 12 residues. CDR1 and CDR2 from the germline V gene are DFQATT and SNEGSKA (reference sequence). V was clipped by 6 bases and J by 0 bases, with 8 bases between them. The CDR3 DNA sequence: TGCAGTGCCTGGAATCACCAAGAGACCCAGTACTTC. This gives the protein CSAWNHQETQYF.

For the CDR3, the DNA is TGTGCCAGTAGTACGGTATCCGCTGGGGCCAACGTCCTGACTTTC. Residues: CASSTVSAGANVLTF. V is TRBV19 and J is TRBJ2-6; no firm D call. The CDR3 extends over 15 amino acids. Trimming left V 4 bases short and J 2 bases short, with 9 bases between. Germline assignment: CDR1 LNHDA and CDR2 SQIVND (reference sequence).

This chain links TRBV20-1 with TRBJ1-3; D is undetermined. Per germline, CDR1 DFQATT and CDR2 SNEGSKA (reference sequence). Trimming cost V 3 bases and J 8 bases, with 11 bases left between them. This CDR3 spans 12 amino acids. The CDR3 bases are TGCAGTGCTAGGACCAGATTTGACACCATATATTTT. Its protein product is CSARTRFDTIYF.

The chain has TRBV19 and TRBJ2-3; D is uncertain. Trimming removed 6 bases at V and 4 bases at J, with 17 bases between. Per the germline V gene, CDR1 is LNHDA and CDR2 is SQIVND (reference sequence). This CDR3 is 15 amino acids long. The CDR3 DNA is TGTGCCAGTAGCCCCACAGTCCCACGAGCAGATACGCAGTATTTT. This translates into CASSPTVPRADTQYF.

The CDR3 region has the DNA TGTGCCAGCAGCTCGTCGGGCAGGATCTTTTCTGGAAACACCATATATTTT. It encodes CASSSSGRIFSGNTIYF. J is TRBJ1-3 and V is TRBV7-9; D remains ambiguous. Germline CDR1 reads SEHNR; CDR2 reads FQNEAQ (reference sequence). This CDR3 contains 17 residues. V lost 4 bases to trimming and J lost 1 base, with 17 bases between them.

The chain is built from TRBV29-1 and TRBJ2-5; no reliable D call. The CDR3 is made up of 14 amino acids. Trimming shortened V by 5 bases and J by 2 bases, and 15 bases separated the two germline ends. Germline assignment: CDR1 SQVTM and CDR2 ANQGSEA. The chain's CDR3 is CSVSRTVGQETQYF. The CDR3 bases are TGCAGCGTTTCTAGAACGGTTGGACAAGAGACCCAGTACTTC. Looking up the rest from reference TRBV29-1 and TRBJ2-5 gives the full variable domain: SAVISQKPSRDICQRGTSLTIQCQVDSQVTMMFWYRQQPGQSLTLIATANQGSEATYESGFVIDKFPISRPNLTFSTLTVSNMSPEDSSIYLCSVSRTVGQETQYFGPGTRLLVL.

The rearrangement joins TRBV2 to TRBJ2-5; 11 bases map to TRBD2. After removal of 8 bases from V and 6 bases from J, the junction contained 8 bases not matched to a gene. Germline CDR1 is SNHLY and CDR2 is FYNNEI. CDR3 length equals 14 residues. CDR3: CASSLAGGAKTQYF. Written as DNA, the CDR3 is TGTGCCAGCTCCCTAGCGGGGGGCGCAAAGACCCAGTACTTC.

The J gene is TRBJ1-5, the V gene TRBV27; D is ambiguous. CDR3 length: 15 amino acids. Trimming pared 0 bases from V and 0 bases from J, leaving 6 bases between. The germline V gene has CDR1 MNHEY and CDR2 SMNVEV (reference sequence). CDR3 in DNA: TGTGCCAGCAGTTTATCACGGGGTAGCAATCAGCCCCAGCATTTT. As protein: CASSLSRGSNQPQHF.

There are a few counts of this clonotype. The chain links TRBV24-1 to TRBJ1-6, with D maybe TRBD1 (6 bases). The CDR3 extends over 16 amino acids. V was trimmed by 1 base and J by 5 bases, leaving 11 bases between them. Germline lookup yields CDR1 KGHDR and CDR2 SFDVKD. The CDR3 sequence: CATSDLRAGDNSPLHF. CDR3 sequence (DNA): TGTGCCACCAGTGATTTACGGGCAGGGGATAATTCACCCCTCCACTTT.

The V and J genes are TRBV27 and TRBJ2-3; a weak D match, TRBD2 (6 bases). The V end was cut by 7 bases, the J end by 2 bases, with 10 bases between. In germline, CDR1 is MNHEY, CDR2 SMNVEV (reference sequence). CDR3 length equals 13 residues. As DNA, the CDR3 is TGTGCCAGCACAACTAGCAACACAGATACGCAGTATTTT. Translating it yields CASTTSNTDTQYF.

This clonotype was seen only a few times. This CDR3 reads CASSRHANQETQYF. The CDR3 region has the DNA TGTGCCAGCAGCCGGCACGCAAACCAAGAGACCCAGTACTTC. This rearrangement joins TRBV28 to TRBJ2-5; D gene unclear. The CDR3 runs to 14 residues. The germline V gene has CDR1 MDHEN and CDR2 SYDVKM. Deletions cut 6 bases from V and 0 bases from J, with 11 bases between.